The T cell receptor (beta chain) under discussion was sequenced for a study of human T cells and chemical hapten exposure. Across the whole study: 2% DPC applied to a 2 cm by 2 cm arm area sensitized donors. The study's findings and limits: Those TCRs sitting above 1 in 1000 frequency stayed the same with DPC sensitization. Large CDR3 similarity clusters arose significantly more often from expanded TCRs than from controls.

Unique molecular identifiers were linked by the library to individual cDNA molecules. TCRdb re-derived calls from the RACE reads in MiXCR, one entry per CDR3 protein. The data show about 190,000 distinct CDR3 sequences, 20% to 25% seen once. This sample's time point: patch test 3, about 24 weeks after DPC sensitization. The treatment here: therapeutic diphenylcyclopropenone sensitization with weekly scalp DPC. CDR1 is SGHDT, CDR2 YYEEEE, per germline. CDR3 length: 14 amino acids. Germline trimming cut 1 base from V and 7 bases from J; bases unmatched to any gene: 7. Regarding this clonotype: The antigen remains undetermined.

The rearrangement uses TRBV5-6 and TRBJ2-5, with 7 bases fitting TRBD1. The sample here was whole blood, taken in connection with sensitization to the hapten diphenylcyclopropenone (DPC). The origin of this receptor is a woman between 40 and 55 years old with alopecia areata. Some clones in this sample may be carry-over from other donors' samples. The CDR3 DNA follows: TGTGCCAGCAGCTTGTCCCTCACAGGGGTGACCCAGTACTTC. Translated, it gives CASSLSLTGVTQYF.